This entry features one T cell receptor beta chain sequence. Its cognate antigen is unknown. Trimming removed 6 bases from V and 0 bases from J; junction bases left unmatched: 11. Germline-derived CDR1 and CDR2 are LNHDA and SQIVND (reference sequence). The CDR3 extends over 16 amino acids. TCRdb processed the reads anew with MiXCR; each CDR3 protein has one entry. Of approximately 340,000 distinct CDR3 sequences in the sample, just under 30% were seen once. These data come from a study of T cell repertoires in cytomegalovirus infection. The overall study: CMV infection plus the matching HLA type was flagged by public TCR beta signatures.

The study, taken as a whole, reports: CMV-specific TCR beta clonotypes restricted by HLA-C were the ones dominating the ex vivo response. The study identified carriers of CMV plus the relevant HLA from cumulative public TCR beta family frequency.

The chain combines TRBV19 with TRBJ2-7, with 7 nucleotides matching TRBD1. The sequence was collected from a human donor in good health (CMV status not recorded). Some clones in this sample may be carry-over from other donors' samples. This material consisted of cultured PBMCs, taken from culture after CMV antigen stimulation. The CDR3 DNA reads TGTGCCAGTAGCCGGTATGGGACAGTTAACTCCTACGAGCAGTACTTC. It specifies CASSRYGTVNSYEQYF.